This paragraph covers one T cell receptor beta chain sequence. These data belong to a study of control samples from healthy donors and cancer patients. Germline V gene sequence: CDR1 KGHDR, CDR2 SFDVKD. The CDR3 length is 16 residues. V was pared by 5 bases and J by 3 bases, with 16 bases between. Sequenced by immunoSEQ multiplex PCR; TCRdb stores in-frame clones only, minus some. The sample holds 210,000 or so clones, about 91% seen once. The sequence derives from a young man in good health. V usage is TRBV24-1 and J usage is TRBJ1-5; the D gene is possibly TRBD1 (6 bases). The sample consisted of blood. CDR3 coding DNA: TGTGCCACCAGTGGGGAGGGGGGCTCGATCAATCAGCCCCAGCATTTT. Translated, it gives CATSGEGGSINQPQHF.